What follows are 25 T cell receptor beta chains derived from one specimen sequenced in a study of T cells after yellow fever vaccination. TCRdb re-derived calls from the 5' RACE reads in MiXCR, one entry per CDR3 protein. This table holds 250,000 to 300,000 distinct CDR3 sequences, around 5.2% found once. The sequencing here drew on CD4+ T cells sorted from PBMCs, taken on the day of the yellow fever booster vaccination. Every receptor here comes from a man aged 18 to 35 who received the YFV17D yellow fever vaccine.

This clonotype was seen repeatedly, ten times or more. This chain uses TRBV3-1 with TRBJ1-1; D gene unclear. CDR1 and CDR2 from the germline V gene are LGHDT and YNNKEL (reference sequence). The CDR3 extends over 13 amino acids. Trimming left V 2 bases short and J 0 bases short, with 4 bases between. CDR3: CASSQRVNTEAFF. CDR3 nucleotide sequence: TGTGCCAGCAGCCAAAGGGTGAACACTGAAGCTTTCTTT.

The chain's CDR3 is CASSFASDTQYF. The CDR3 region has the DNA TGTGCCAGCAGCTTCGCGAGTGATACGCAGTATTTT. The chain is built from TRBV5-6 and TRBJ2-3; D gene unclear. The CDR3 length is 12 residues. Trimming took 2 bases from V and 6 from J, leaving 7 bases between them. The germline gives CDR1 SGHDT, CDR2 YYEEEE.

As concerns this clonotype: A clone one base away is much larger, so this may be a read error. This rearrangement joins TRBV4-2 to TRBJ2-2; the D gene could be TRBD1 or TRBD2 (5 bases each). From germline, CDR1 is LGHNA and CDR2 YNFKEQ. The CDR3 covers 16 residues. CDR3 in amino acids: CASCQDYGASPGELFF. In DNA form, the CDR3 reads TGTGCCAGCTGCCAAGATTACGGGGCCTCCCCCGGGGAGCTGTTTTTT.

This clonotype has a handful of counts. The chain is built from TRBV30 and TRBJ2-2; D is undetermined. Between the trimmed V and J ends, which lost 3 bases and 2 bases, there was a span of 19 bases. The CDR3 covers 17 residues. Germline V gene sequence: CDR1 GTSNPN, CDR2 SVGIG (reference sequence). The CDR3 DNA follows: TGTGCCTGGAGGGCCGGGTCGGGCATCCCAAACACCGGGGAGCTGTTTTTT. It codes for CAWRAGSGIPNTGELFF. The variable domain in full, with the rest retrieved from reference TRBV30 and TRBJ2-2, is SQTIHQWPATLVQPVGSPLSLECTVEGTSNPNLYWYRQAAGRGLQLLFYSVGIGQISSEVPQNLSASRPQDRQFILSSKKLLLSDSGFYLCAWRAGSGIPNTGELFFGEGSRLTVL.

This clonotype showed up many times. The rearrangement uses TRBV20-1 and TRBJ2-1, with 10 bases lining up with TRBD2. This CDR3 comprises 14 residues. The germline CDR1 and CDR2 sequences are DFQATT and SNEGSKA (reference sequence). Trimming removed 2 bases from V and 9 bases from J; junction bases left unmatched: 7. The CDR3, as DNA: TGCAGTGCTAGATTTGGGACTAGCGTTGGTGAGCAGTTCTTC. Translating it yields CSARFGTSVGEQFF.

V usage is TRBV12-3 or TRBV12-4 and J usage is TRBJ2-1; 16 bases line up with TRBD2. The trim removed 3 bases at V and 4 bases at J, leaving 9 bases unmatched. The CDR3 length is 19 residues. CDR3 residues: CASSFSGLAGGPVYNEQFF. The CDR3 DNA sequence: TGTGCCAGCAGTTTTTCGGGACTAGCGGGGGGGCCGGTTTACAATGAGCAGTTCTTC.

There are many counts of this clonotype. This chain uses TRBV7-9 with TRBJ2-5; a weak D match, TRBD1 (6 bases). The germline CDR1 and CDR2 sequences are SEHNR and FQNEAQ (reference sequence). V lost 3 bases, J lost 5 bases, and 22 bases lay in between. The CDR3 consists of 17 residues. The CDR3 coding sequence is TGTGCCAGCAGCTTTCCGAGACAGGACCCCCTCAGGGAGACCCAGTACTTC. Translated: CASSFPRQDPLRETQYF.

The CDR3 DNA is TGTGCCAGCAGCTTGGTACGGCAGACAAAATGGAGCCCTGAAGCTTTCTTT. It encodes CASSLVRQTKWSPEAFF. This chain connects TRBV5-6 to TRBJ1-1; D remains unclear. The V gene lost 0 bases and the J gene lost 6 bases, with 21 bases spanning the gap. Per the germline V gene, CDR1 is SGHDT and CDR2 is YYEEEE. The CDR3 contains 17 residues.

The rearrangement uses TRBV6-1 and TRBJ1-2, with 9 bases fitting TRBD1. V dropped 6 bases and J dropped 5; count of bases not matched to a gene: 16. Germline V gives CDR1 MNHNS, CDR2 SASEGT. This CDR3 has 17 residues. The CDR3 DNA reads as TGTGCCAGCAGGCGGACAGGGGCATTGGTCGGGGGATATGGCTACACCTTC. Translating it yields CASRRTGALVGGYGYTF.

Only a few counts were recorded for this clonotype. J is TRBJ2-2 and V is TRBV4-3; weak D call: TRBD2 (7 bases). Germline V gene sequence: CDR1 LGHNA, CDR2 YSLEER. The germline V and J ends were trimmed by 1 base and 3 bases, with 18 bases remaining between them. The CDR3 length is 18 residues. The CDR3 DNA reads as TGCGCCAGCAGCCAAGGGGAATTGGGCGGGGGCGACACCGGGGAGCTGTTTTTT. It specifies CASSQGELGGGDTGELFF.

J is TRBJ2-3 and V is TRBV2, with a tentative D call TRBD2 (6 bases). CDR1 is SNHLY, CDR2 FYNNEI, per germline. V lost 6 bases, J lost 2 bases, and 12 bases lay in between. The CDR3 length is 14 residues. CDR3 amino acids: CASRARGATDTQYF. As DNA, the CDR3 is TGTGCCAGCAGGGCCCGCGGGGCCACAGATACGCAGTATTTT. The full variable domain, in which reference TRBV2 and TRBJ2-3 provide the parts outside the CDR3, is EPEVTQTPSHQVTQMGQEVILRCVPISNHLYFYWYRQILGQKVEFLVSFYNNEISEKSEIFDDQFSVERPDGSNFTLKIRSTKLEDSAMYFCASRARGATDTQYFGPGTRLTVL.

The V and J genes are TRBV5-1 and TRBJ2-7; tentative D call: TRBD2 (6 bases). CDR3 size: 12 residues. Germline loops: CDR1 SGHRS, CDR2 YFSETQ. V was pared by 5 bases and J by 6 bases, with 12 bases between. The CDR3 spells CASSQTSSEQYF. For the CDR3, the DNA is TGCGCCAGCAGTCAAACTAGCAGCGAGCAGTACTTC. Variable domain in full (rest from reference TRBV5-1 and TRBJ2-7): KAGVTQTPRYLIKTRGQQVTLSCSPISGHRSVSWYQQTPGQGLQFLFEYFSETQRNKGNFPGRFSGRQFSNSRSEMNVSTLELGDSALYLCASSQTSSEQYFGPGTRLTVT.

V is TRBV5-1 and J is TRBJ1-2; D call uncertain. The CDR3 length is 15 residues. CDR1 is SGHRS and CDR2 is YFSETQ in the germline V gene. The ends were cut back, 0 bases at V and 0 bases at J, with 9 bases in the middle. CDR3 nucleotide sequence: TGCGCCAGCAGCTTGGGGGTCGGCTCTAACTATGGCTACACCTTC. It encodes CASSLGVGSNYGYTF.

This clonotype turned up a few times. The chain has TRBV6-2 or TRBV6-3 and TRBJ2-7, with 12 positions matching TRBD1. CDR3 length equals 16 residues. With V trimmed by 6 bases and J by 6 bases, 12 bases remained unmatched. Germline V CDR1 and CDR2: MNHEY, SVGEGT. Here the CDR3 DNA reads TGTGCCAGCAGAAGCGGGACAGGGGGCGCAGGAGGCGAGCAGTACTTC. Translating gives CASRSGTGGAGGEQYF.

The V call is TRBV20-1, the J call TRBJ2-3; D is unresolved. The germline V and J ends were trimmed by 1 base and 9 bases, with 11 bases remaining between them. The CDR3 sequence is 12 residues long. Germline CDR1 reads DFQATT; CDR2 reads SNEGSKA (reference sequence). CDR3 amino acids: CSARGAVGTQYF. The CDR3 DNA follows: TGCAGTGCTAGAGGGGCGGTGGGGACGCAGTATTTT.

This clonotype was seen repeatedly, ten times or more. This chain joins TRBV4-3 and TRBJ1-1; D is undetermined. The CDR3 spans 13 residues. Germline-derived CDR1 and CDR2 are LGHNA and YSLEER. Trimming removed 3 bases at V and 1 base at J, with 6 bases between. The CDR3 is CASSQGGNTEAFF. The CDR3 DNA reads as TGCGCCAGCAGCCAGGGCGGGAACACTGAAGCTTTCTTT.

This clonotype was recorded at least ten times. The rearrangement uses TRBV12-3 or TRBV12-4 and TRBJ1-2, with a possible D match to TRBD1 (5 bases). This CDR3 is built from 14 residues. Trimming took 2 bases from V and 3 from J, leaving 10 bases between them. The CDR3 DNA sequence: TGTGCCAGCAGTTTATCCCCGGGGGACTATGGCTACACCTTC. Translating it yields CASSLSPGDYGYTF.

This clonotype came up many times. This chain links TRBV4-3 with TRBJ2-3; D is uncertain. Trimming removed 0 bases at V and 5 bases at J, with 6 bases between. The CDR3 is made up of 13 amino acids. Per germline, CDR1 LGHNA and CDR2 YSLEER. CDR3 nucleotide sequence: TGCGCCAGCAGCCAAGAACCCAAAGATACGCAGTATTTT. It codes for CASSQEPKDTQYF.

This clonotype came up many times. The chain carries TRBV7-2 and TRBJ1-2, with unresolved D. This CDR3 has 12 residues. Germline assignment: CDR1 SGHTA and CDR2 FQGNSA. V was cut by 2 bases and J by 6 bases, with 7 bases left in between. CDR3 sequence reads: CASSLLWDGYTF. Here the CDR3 DNA reads TGTGCCAGCAGCTTACTTTGGGATGGCTACACCTTC.

This clonotype was observed at least ten times. This rearrangement joins TRBV20-1 to TRBJ2-7, with 7 positions matching TRBD2. The CDR3 length is 15 residues. Per germline, CDR1 DFQATT and CDR2 SNEGSKA (reference sequence). The V and J ends lost 2 bases and 2 bases, in that order; junction bases with no gene match: 9. The CDR3 spells CSARHPPRGAYEQYV. As DNA, the CDR3 is TGCAGTGCTAGACACCCCCCCCGGGGGGCCTACGAGCAGTACGTC.

The chain couples TRBV12-3 or TRBV12-4 to TRBJ1-6; 11 nucleotides agree with TRBD1. The ends lost 6 bases at V and 9 bases at J; junction bases unmatched: 7. The length of the CDR3 is 15 residues. The CDR3 nucleotides read TGTGCCAGCAGCCTGAGGACAGGGGGCAGTTCACCCCTCCACTTT. Translating gives CASSLRTGGSSPLHF.

This clonotype appeared many times. This sequence joins TRBV9 and TRBJ2-3; 10 bases are a match to TRBD2. Looked up from germline, CDR1 is SGDLS and CDR2 is YYNGEE. Germline trimming cut 0 bases from V and 3 bases from J; bases unmatched to any gene: 10. This CDR3 is built from 18 residues. This CDR3 is CASSVGERGGRTTDTQYF. DNA of the CDR3: TGTGCCAGCAGCGTAGGAGAGCGGGGGGGACGCACGACAGATACGCAGTATTTT.

The chain uses TRBV6-2 or TRBV6-3 and TRBJ2-7, with D perhaps TRBD1 or TRBD2 (5 bases each). The CDR3 is made up of 14 amino acids. The V end was cut by 6 bases, the J end by 1 base, with 13 bases between. The germline V gene has CDR1 MNHEY and CDR2 SVGEGT. This chain's CDR3 is CASSGADPSYEQYF. Here the CDR3 DNA reads TGTGCCAGCAGCGGGGCGGATCCTTCCTACGAGCAGTACTTC.

The CDR3 is CASSRTGAPNLNTEAFF. The DNA for the CDR3 is TGTGCCAGCAGCCGGACAGGAGCTCCGAACTTGAACACTGAAGCTTTCTTT. The chain has TRBV7-2 and TRBJ1-1; 7 nucleotides match TRBD1. Trimming at V came to 5 bases and at J to 0 bases, leaving 12 bases not matched to a gene. The CDR3 sequence is 17 residues long. From germline, CDR1 is SGHTA and CDR2 FQGNSA.

This clonotype has ten or more counts. This chain connects TRBV4-3 to TRBJ2-1; D possibly matches TRBD1 or TRBD2 (5 bases each). The CDR3 covers 14 residues. The V and J ends lost 1 base and 8 bases respectively, with 12 bases between them. Germline assignment: CDR1 LGHNA and CDR2 YSLEER. The CDR3 DNA reads as TGCGCCAGCAGCCAAGGGGGGTTTTTGGATGAGCAGTTCTTC. Translating gives CASSQGGFLDEQFF.